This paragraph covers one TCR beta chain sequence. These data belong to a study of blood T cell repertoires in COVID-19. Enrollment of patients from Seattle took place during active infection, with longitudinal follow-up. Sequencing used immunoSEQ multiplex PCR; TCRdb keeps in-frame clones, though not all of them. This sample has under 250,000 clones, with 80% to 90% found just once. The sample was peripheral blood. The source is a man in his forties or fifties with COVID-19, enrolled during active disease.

The CDR3 sequence is CASSLSIDSYNEQFF. The CDR3 DNA is TGTGCCAGCAGCTTATCCATAGACTCCTACAATGAGCAGTTCTTC. The chain recombines TRBV11-2 with TRBJ2-1; the D is unclear. Looked up from germline, CDR1 is SGHAT and CDR2 is FQNNGV. There are 15 residues in the CDR3. V was cut by 2 bases and J by 0 bases, with 8 bases left in between.